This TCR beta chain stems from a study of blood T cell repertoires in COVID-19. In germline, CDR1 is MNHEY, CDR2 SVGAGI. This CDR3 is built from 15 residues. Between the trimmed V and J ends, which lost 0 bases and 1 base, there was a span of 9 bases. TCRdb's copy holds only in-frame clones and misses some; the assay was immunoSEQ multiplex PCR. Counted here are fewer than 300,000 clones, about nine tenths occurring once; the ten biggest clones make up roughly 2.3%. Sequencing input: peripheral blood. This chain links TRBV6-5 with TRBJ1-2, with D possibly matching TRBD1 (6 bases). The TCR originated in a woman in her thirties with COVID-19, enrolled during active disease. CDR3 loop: CASSYSQGHNYGYTF. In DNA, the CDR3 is TGTGCCAGCAGTTACTCGCAGGGACATAACTATGGCTACACCTTC.